This entry describes one T cell receptor beta chain. Its antigen is as yet unknown. The CDR3 consists of 14 residues. The germline gives CDR1 GTSNPN, CDR2 SVGIG (reference sequence). V dropped 1 base and J dropped 12; count of bases not matched to a gene: 9. This sample was included in a study of T cells after posttransplantation cyclophosphamide. The study, taken as a whole, reports: Later post-transplant blood repertoires were often dominated by donor CD8+ memory clones. Recipient CMV seropositivity and CMV reactivation strongly tracked TRB clonality.

Sequencing used immunoSEQ multiplex PCR; TCRdb keeps in-frame clones, though not all of them. The repertoire holds tens of thousands of clones, with approximately 90% as singletons. The J gene is TRBJ1-1, the V gene TRBV30; 12 nucleotides agree with TRBD1. This clonotype originated in a woman between 50 and 59 years old in good health and a related stem cell transplant donor. The specimen was PBMCs. CDR3 DNA: TGTGCCTGGAGTGCGGGGGACAGGGGGCGGTCGTCTTTCTTT. It is translated as CAWSAGDRGRSSFF. Full variable domain (missing parts from reference TRBV30 and TRBJ1-1): SQTIHQWPATLVQPVGSPLSLECTVEGTSNPNLYWYRQAAGRGLQLLFYSVGIGQISSEVPQNLSASRPQDRQFILSSKKLLLSDSGFYLCAWSAGDRGRSSFFGQGTRLTVV.